Sequencing of this TCR beta chain was carried out in a study of blood T cell repertoires in COVID-19. Whole-study context: Specimens from acute and convalescent COVID-19 originated in the United States, Italy and Spain.

Per the original data handling: Reference gene primer amplification yielded estimated nucleated cell counts. Profiled with immunoSEQ multiplex PCR; TCRdb holds only in-frame clones, not every one. That table gives V, J and clone size, and the DNA gave D and trimming. The table has around 45,000 clones, approximately 70% seen once. Germline V CDR1 and CDR2: SGHTA, FQGNSA. V was pared by 2 bases and J by 4 bases, with 8 bases between. The CDR3 loop spans 14 amino acids. This chain connects TRBV7-2 to TRBJ1-4; D not resolved. Sequenced material: peripheral blood. This sequence was found in a man older than 75 with acute or convalescent COVID-19. CDR3 sequence: CASSLFGSNEKLFF. CDR3 nucleotides: TGTGCCAGCAGCTTATTTGGCAGTAATGAAAAACTGTTTTTT.